This TCR beta chain was identified during a study of blood T cell repertoires in COVID-19. Study at large: Samples taken during acute and convalescent COVID-19 were collected in the United States, Italy and Spain.

Authors' data handling: Amplification of reference gene primers provided the estimated nucleated cell counts. Sequencing used immunoSEQ multiplex PCR; TCRdb keeps in-frame clones, though not all of them. For V, J and clone size, that table is used; D and trimming come from the DNA. The sample carries 85,000 to 120,000 clones, 75% to 95% recorded once. Unmatched junction bases numbered 4, after V lost 4 bases and J lost 2 bases. The CDR3 length is 15 residues. Germline values: CDR1 LGHDT, CDR2 YNNKEL (reference sequence). The clonotype comes from a man younger than 35 with acute or convalescent COVID-19. The chain joins TRBV3-1 (or the pseudogene TRBV3-2) to TRBJ1-2; 10 bases align to TRBD1. Material: peripheral blood. CDR3 amino acids: CASSLPGQGNYGYTF. The CDR3 region has the DNA TGTGCCAGCAGCCTACCGGGACAGGGGAACTATGGCTACACCTTC.